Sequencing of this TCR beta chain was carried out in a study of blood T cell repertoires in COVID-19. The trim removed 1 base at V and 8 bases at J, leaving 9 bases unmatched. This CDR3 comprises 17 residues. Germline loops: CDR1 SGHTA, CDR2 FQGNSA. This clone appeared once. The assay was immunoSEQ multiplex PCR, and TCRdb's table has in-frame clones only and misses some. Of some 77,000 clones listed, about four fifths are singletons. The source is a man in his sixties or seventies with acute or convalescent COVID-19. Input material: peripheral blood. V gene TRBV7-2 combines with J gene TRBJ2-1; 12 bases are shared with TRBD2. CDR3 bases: TGTGCCAGCAGCTTAGGTCTAGCGGGAGGGCCGTCCGATGAGCAGTTCTTC. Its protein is CASSLGLAGGPSDEQFF.